The clone carrying this T cell receptor beta chain was found once. Random hexamers primed reverse transcription of 0.5 to 1 ug RNA. The CDR3 of TCR beta was amplified by immunoSEQ multiplex PCR across 54 Vbeta and 13 Jbeta. MiXCR was run by TCRdb on the immunoSEQ multiplex PCR reads, yielding one entry per CDR3 protein. This sample yields 95,000 to 150,000 distinct CDR3 sequences, of which less than 95% are seen a single time; about 0.098% belongs to the top ten. The data originate from a study of CD8 T cells in Susac syndrome. Sequencing of TCR beta was performed on blood CD8+ T cells and on blood CD4+ T cells. As controls, healthy donors matched for age and sex were used. FACS enriched CD8+ TEMRA cells, while bulk CD8+ and CD4+ were negatively isolated. Trimming shortened V by 0 bases and J by 3 bases, and 10 bases separated the two germline ends. Germline loops: CDR1 LGHDT, CDR2 YNNKEL (reference sequence). The CDR3 length is 15 residues.

The receptor was derived from a human donor in good health. Sequenced input: CD4+ T cells from PBMCs. The rearrangement uses TRBV3-1 and TRBJ2-3; D perhaps matches TRBD2 (6 bases). In nucleotides, the CDR3 is TGTGCCAGCAGCCAAGATCTAGCGAGAACAGATACGCAGTATTTT. Its translation is CASSQDLARTDTQYF.